What follows are 4 T cell receptor beta chains derived from one specimen sequenced in a study of OX40 agonist ivuxolimab in advanced cancers. Clones were read by immunoSEQ multiplex PCR, and TCRdb kept only the in-frame ones, dropping some. The sample contains about 50,000 clones, around 88% of which appear only once. The sample here was CD4+ or CD8+ T cells sorted from blood, taken in a trial of the OX40 agonist ivuxolimab. These receptors came from an adult with an advanced solid tumor such as melanoma, head and neck, liver or kidney cancer.

Written as DNA, the CDR3 is TGTGCCAGCAGCCCAGGGACTAGCGGGCCGGAGCAGTACTTC. Translating gives CASSPGTSGPEQYF. This chain joins TRBV7-9 and TRBJ2-7; TRBD2 matches 12 bases. Germline V gene data show CDR1 as SEHNR and CDR2 as FQNEAQ (reference sequence). V dropped 5 bases and J dropped 7; count of bases not matched to a gene: 6. The CDR3 contains 14 residues.

J is TRBJ2-1 and V is TRBV6-5; D is perhaps TRBD1 (6 bases). Between the trimmed V and J ends, which lost 8 bases and 0 bases, there was a span of 11 bases. This CDR3 comprises 14 residues. Germline values: CDR1 MNHEY, CDR2 SVGAGI. CDR3 loop: CASGEGGSYNEQFF. The CDR3 bases are TGTGCCAGCGGAGAAGGGGGCTCCTACAATGAGCAGTTCTTC.

The CDR3 DNA reads as TGTGCCAGTAGTACCCGGACAGGGCTAACCCAGGGCTATCAGCCCCAGCATTTT. It translates to CASSTRTGLTQGYQPQHF. The chain couples TRBV19 to TRBJ1-5; 8 bases agree with TRBD1. In germline, CDR1 is LNHDA, CDR2 SQIVND (reference sequence). J gave up 5 bases and V 4 bases, and 16 bases lay outside the gene matches. This CDR3 has 18 residues.

This sequence joins TRBV11-2 and TRBJ2-5; D gene ambiguous. In germline, CDR1 is SGHAT, CDR2 FQNNGV. The V gene lost 2 bases and the J gene lost 5 bases, with 3 bases spanning the gap. The CDR3 consists of 11 residues. The CDR3 sequence is CASSLWETQYF. CDR3 bases: TGTGCCAGCAGCTTATGGGAGACCCAGTACTTC.